These 2 T cell receptor beta chains share one sample of origin, sequenced in a study of regulatory T cells in long-lasting Graves disease. The time point was: persistent/refractory GD, antithyroid drugs over 5 years with positive TRAb. There was RNA extracted from PBMCs, and the TCR library was made from it. Libraries of TCR beta came from iRepertoire HTBI primers plus Arm-PCR of CDR3 regions. TCRdb analysed the multiplex PCR reads with MiXCR anew, one entry per CDR3 protein. The top ten clones hold roughly an eighth of a sample with about 430,000 distinct CDR3 sequences, under 25% of them seen once. The sequencing used peripheral blood mononuclear cells (PBMCs), collected when the disease was refractory, from a patient treated with antithyroid drugs. All receptors come from a female donor with Graves disease.

This clonotype appeared once. This chain links TRBV18 with TRBJ2-3; D ambiguous. The CDR3 runs 12 residues. V lost 4 bases and J lost 2, with 4 bases in between. Germline V CDR1 and CDR2: KGHSH, LQKENI. For the CDR3, the DNA is TGTGCCAGCTCACGCAACACAGATACGCAGTATTTT. It codes for CASSRNTDTQYF.

This clonotype came up many times. The chain recombines TRBV20-1 with TRBJ1-1; D is ambiguous. Looked up from germline, CDR1 is DFQATT and CDR2 is SNEGSKA (reference sequence). V was shortened by 3 bases and J by 2 bases, with 13 bases between the two germline ends. This CDR3 contains 14 residues. The CDR3 DNA reads as TGCAGTGCTAGCGGTAGTCTGGGAAACACTGAAGCTTTCTTT. Its translation is CSASGSLGNTEAFF.